This record looks at one TCR beta chain sequence and its context. Trimming at V came to 0 bases and at J to 0 bases, leaving 17 bases not matched to a gene. This CDR3 contains 21 residues. Germline CDR1 and CDR2: SQVTM and ANQGSEA. Treatment specified: oral pan-JAK inhibitor, 5-10 mg twice daily. This specimen comes from a study of CD8+ T cells in alopecia areata. Isolated RNA was reverse transcribed into cDNA used as the sequencing template. Clones were sequenced by immunoSEQ multiplex PCR, and TCRdb holds only the in-frame ones, with some missing. This sample has 120,000 to 150,000 clones, with roughly nine tenths found just once.

The sample in question was CD8+ T cells sorted from blood, obtained at week 4, from a patient treated with tofacitinib. The TCR comes from a human donor with alopecia areata. The chain employs TRBV29-1 and TRBJ2-1; 10 nucleotides line up with TRBD2. The CDR3 DNA follows: TGCAGCGTTGAAGACCCCCGGGGGGGGGAGGGACTAGCGCGCTCCTACAATGAGCAGTTCTTC. Translating it yields CSVEDPRGGEGLARSYNEQFF.